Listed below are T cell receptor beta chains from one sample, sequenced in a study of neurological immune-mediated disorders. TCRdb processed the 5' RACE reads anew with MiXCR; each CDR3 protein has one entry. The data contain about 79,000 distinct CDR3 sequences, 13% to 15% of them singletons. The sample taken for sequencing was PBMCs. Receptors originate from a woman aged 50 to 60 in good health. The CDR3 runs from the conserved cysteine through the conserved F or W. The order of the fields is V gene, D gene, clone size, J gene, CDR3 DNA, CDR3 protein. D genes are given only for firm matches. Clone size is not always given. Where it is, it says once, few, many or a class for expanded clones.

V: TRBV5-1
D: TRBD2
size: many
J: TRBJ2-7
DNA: TGCGCCAGCAGGGTAACTAGCGGGGCCTACGAGCAGTACTTC
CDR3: CASRVTSGAYEQYF

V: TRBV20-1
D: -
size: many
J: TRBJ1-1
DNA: TGCAGTGCTAGGGGGCTGGTTCTGAACACTGAAGCTTTCTTT
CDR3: CSARGLVLNTEAFF

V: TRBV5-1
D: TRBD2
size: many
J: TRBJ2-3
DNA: TGCGCCAGCAGCCCCGGACTAGTGTCAGATACGCAGTATTTT
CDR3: CASSPGLVSDTQYF

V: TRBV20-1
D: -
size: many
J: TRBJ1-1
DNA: TGCAGTGCTAGGCGGAGGAACACTGAAGCTTTCTTT
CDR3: CSARRRNTEAFF

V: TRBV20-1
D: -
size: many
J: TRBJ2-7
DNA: TGCAGTGCTAGTAACCTCGACAGCTACGAGCAGTACTTC
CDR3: CSASNLDSYEQYF

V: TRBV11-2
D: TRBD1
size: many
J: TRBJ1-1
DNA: TGTGCCAGCAGCCCGAGGACAGGGGCGAACACTGAAGCTTTCTTT
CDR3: CASSPRTGANTEAFF

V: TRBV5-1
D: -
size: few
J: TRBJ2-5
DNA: TGCGCCAGCAGCTCCGTCGGGGCCACGCAAGAGACCCAGTACTTC
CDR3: CASSSVGATQETQYF

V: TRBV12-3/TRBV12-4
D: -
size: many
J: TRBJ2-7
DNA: TGTGCCAGCAGCCAGCATGGGGGAGCGGGCGAGCAGTACTTC
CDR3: CASSQHGGAGEQYF

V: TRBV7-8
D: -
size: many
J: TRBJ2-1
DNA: TGTGCCAGCAGCTTACTTCTCGGGCAGTTCTTC
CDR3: CASSLLLGQFF

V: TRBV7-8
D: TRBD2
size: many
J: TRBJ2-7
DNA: TGTGCCAGCAGCTTAGGACTAGCGGATGACACCTACGAGCAGTACTTC
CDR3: CASSLGLADDTYEQYF

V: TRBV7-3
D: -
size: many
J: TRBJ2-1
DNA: TGTGCCAGCAGGGAGACAGGAACATCCTACAATGAGCAGTTCTTC
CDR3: CASRETGTSYNEQFF

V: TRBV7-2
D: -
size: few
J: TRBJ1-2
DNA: TGTGCCAGCAGCTTAAGAGGGGCGGACTATGGCTACACCTTC
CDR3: CASSLRGADYGYTF

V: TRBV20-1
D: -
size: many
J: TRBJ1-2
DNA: TGCAGTGCCACCGAGGGGGTGATCAGAGGCTACACCTTC
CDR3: CSATEGVIRGYTF

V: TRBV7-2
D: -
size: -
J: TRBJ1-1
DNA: TGTGCCAGCAGCTTAGCGGTCAGGGGAGCTTTCTTT
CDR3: CASSLAVRGAFF

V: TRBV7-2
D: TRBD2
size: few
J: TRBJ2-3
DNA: TGTGCCAGCACCCCCCAGGGACTAGCCTCAGATACGCAGTATTTT
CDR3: CASTPQGLASDTQYF

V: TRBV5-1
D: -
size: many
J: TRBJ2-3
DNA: TGCGCCAGCAGCTTGGGGGGTGTAGGGTCAGATACGCAGTATTTT
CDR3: CASSLGGVGSDTQYF

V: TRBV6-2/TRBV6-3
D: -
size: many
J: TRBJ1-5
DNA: TGTGCCAGCAGTTACGGTCGGACAGCAAGGAAAGAGGCCCAGCATTTT
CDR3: CASSYGRTARKEAQHF

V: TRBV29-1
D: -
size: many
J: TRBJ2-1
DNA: TGCAGCGTTGAAGATGCGGCTAGTCCATCCGGCAATGAGCAGTTCTTC
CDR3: CSVEDAASPSGNEQFF